The T cell receptor beta chain under discussion was sequenced for a study of response to subunit inactivated influenza vaccine. Study observations and caveats: The authors put forward the suggestion that each seasonal influenza vaccination may bring in only a limited number of new T cells.

There are 17 residues in the CDR3. V gave up 6 bases and J gave up 5 bases, with 24 bases separating them. Germline V gene data show CDR1 as MNHEY and CDR2 as SVGEGT. For this clonotype: Its antigen is unidentified.

TCRdb redid the calling of the RT-PCR reads with MiXCR, one entry per CDR3 protein. This table holds some 800,000 distinct CDR3 sequences, about 20% found once. This specimen was PBMCs from blood, taken 5 days after vaccination. V is TRBV6-2 or TRBV6-3 and J is TRBJ2-3, with D maybe TRBD2 (6 bases). The clonotype was recovered from a man aged 50 or older who received an inactivated influenza vaccine. The CDR3 protein is CASRAFGAGPSGDTQYF. In DNA, the CDR3 is TGTGCCAGCAGGGCCTTCGGGGCGGGACCTAGTGGAGATACGCAGTATTTT.